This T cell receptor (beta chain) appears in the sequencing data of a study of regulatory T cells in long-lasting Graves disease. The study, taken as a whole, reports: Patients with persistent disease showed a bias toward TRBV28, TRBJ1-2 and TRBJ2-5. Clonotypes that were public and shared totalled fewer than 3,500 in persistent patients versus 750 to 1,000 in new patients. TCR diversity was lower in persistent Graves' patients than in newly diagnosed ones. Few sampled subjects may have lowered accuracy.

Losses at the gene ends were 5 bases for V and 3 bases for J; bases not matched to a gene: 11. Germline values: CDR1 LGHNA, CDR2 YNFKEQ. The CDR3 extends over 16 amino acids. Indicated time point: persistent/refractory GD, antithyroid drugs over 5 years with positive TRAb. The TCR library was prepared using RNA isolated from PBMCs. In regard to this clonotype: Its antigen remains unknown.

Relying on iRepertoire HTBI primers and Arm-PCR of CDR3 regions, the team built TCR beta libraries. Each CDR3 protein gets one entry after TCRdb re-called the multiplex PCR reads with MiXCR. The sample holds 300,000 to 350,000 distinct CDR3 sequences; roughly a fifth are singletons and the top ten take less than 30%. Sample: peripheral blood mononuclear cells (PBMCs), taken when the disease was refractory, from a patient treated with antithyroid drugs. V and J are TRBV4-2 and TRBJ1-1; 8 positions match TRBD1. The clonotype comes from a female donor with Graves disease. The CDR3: CASSYPGQAWDTEAFF. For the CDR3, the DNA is TGTGCCAGCAGCTACCCGGGACAGGCTTGGGACACTGAAGCTTTCTTT.